The next 32 T cell receptor beta chains were all read from a single sample in a study of blood T cells in healthy people across ages. Primers used in a second PCR of about 6 to 11 cycles were a sample-barcoded 5' primer and a J-beta primer mix. TCRdb analysed the 5' RACE reads with MiXCR anew, one entry per CDR3 protein. The sample lists about 900,000 distinct CDR3 sequences, about 48% occurring once. Specimen: blood. The receptors derive from a man aged 25-40 years in good health.

This clonotype was observed a few times. The gene calls are TRBV2 and TRBJ2-2; 7 bases line up with TRBD1. Germline V gene data show CDR1 as SNHLY and CDR2 as FYNNEI. After removal of 3 bases from V and 10 bases from J, the junction contained 8 bases not matched to a gene. The CDR3 runs 14 residues. CDR3 sequence (DNA): TGTGCCAGCAGTGATCTACAGGGGCGAGAGGAGCTGTTTTTT. It translates to CASSDLQGREELFF. Drawing the rest from reference TRBV2 and TRBJ2-2, the complete variable domain is EPEVTQTPSHQVTQMGQEVILRCVPISNHLYFYWYRQILGQKVEFLVSFYNNEISEKSEIFDDQFSVERPDGSNFTLKIRSTKLEDSAMYFCASSDLQGREELFFGEGSRLTVL.

This clonotype has only a few counts. The chain uses TRBV28 and TRBJ2-1, with 8 positions matching TRBD1. Trimming cost V 4 bases and J 5 bases; bases outside gene matches: 7. The CDR3 covers 15 residues. Germline CDR1 MDHEN, CDR2 SYDVKM. CDR3 loop: CASSSQGQGHNEQFF. The CDR3 DNA reads TGTGCCAGCAGTTCTCAAGGACAGGGCCACAATGAGCAGTTCTTC.

The chain links TRBV7-9 to TRBJ2-1; the D is unclear. Germline V gene data show CDR1 as SEHNR and CDR2 as FQNEAQ (reference sequence). V gave up 2 bases and J gave up 4 bases, with 9 bases separating them. The CDR3 sequence is 14 residues long. The CDR3 is CASSLLSAYNEQFF. CDR3 coding DNA: TGTGCCAGCAGCTTATTATCAGCGTACAATGAGCAGTTCTTC.

The V gene is TRBV7-2, the J gene TRBJ2-5; D gene uncertain. Trimming removed 6 bases at V and 7 bases at J, with 9 bases between. This CDR3 is built from 11 residues. Germline-derived CDR1 and CDR2 are SGHTA and FQGNSA. CDR3 loop: CASRDKLTQYF. CDR3 DNA sequence: TGTGCCAGCAGGGATAAATTGACCCAGTACTTC. The full variable domain, completed using reference TRBV7-2 and TRBJ2-5, is GAGVSQSPSNKVTEKGKDVELRCDPISGHTALYWYRQSLGQGLEFLIYFQGNSAPDKSGLPSDRFSAERTGGSVSTLTIQRTQQEDSAVYLCASRDKLTQYFGPGTRLLVL.

The gene calls are TRBV20-1 and TRBJ1-5, with a weak D call TRBD1 (5 bases). V lost 1 base and J 1 base, leaving 8 bases between the germline ends. Germline V CDR1 and CDR2: DFQATT, SNEGSKA (reference sequence). This CDR3 has 14 residues. The CDR3 DNA follows: TGCAGTGCTAGAGGGGACCGCAGCAATCAGCCCCAGCATTTT. Its translation: CSARGDRSNQPQHF.

This clonotype was detected ten times or more. The rearrangement joins TRBV5-6 to TRBJ1-1; perhaps TRBD1 as D (6 bases). This CDR3 is built from 15 residues. With 4 bases removed from V and 0 bases from J, the gap between germline ends came to 13 bases. CDR1 is SGHDT, CDR2 YYEEEE, per germline. The CDR3 reads CASSMPTGLNTEAFF. CDR3 nucleotide sequence: TGTGCCAGCAGCATGCCGACAGGACTGAACACTGAAGCTTTCTTT.

V gene TRBV15 combines with J gene TRBJ2-7; 8 bases align to TRBD2. Per the germline V gene, CDR1 is LNHNV and CDR2 is YYDKDF (reference sequence). CDR3 size: 14 residues. The V segment lost 3 bases and the J segment 7 bases; nucleotides outside the gene matches: 8. CDR3 in amino acids: CATSRAGGYNEQYF. CDR3 in DNA: TGTGCCACCAGCAGGGCGGGAGGATACAATGAGCAGTACTTC.

This clonotype was detected only a few times. The chain combines TRBV6-2 or TRBV6-3 with TRBJ1-5, with TRBD1 identical over 8 bases. The trim removed 2 bases at V and 6 bases at J, leaving 6 bases unmatched. In germline, CDR1 is MNHEY, CDR2 SVGEGT. This CDR3 is built from 15 residues. The CDR3 protein is CASSYGRGQVQPQHF. CDR3 coding DNA: TGTGCCAGCAGTTACGGCAGGGGGCAGGTTCAGCCCCAGCATTTT.

This clonotype was seen once. The gene calls are TRBV29-1 and TRBJ1-1, with D possibly matching TRBD1 (5 bases). The V and J ends lost 4 bases and 4 bases respectively, with 19 bases between them. This CDR3 is built from 15 residues. Germline loops: CDR1 SQVTM, CDR2 ANQGSEA. In DNA, the CDR3 is TGCAGCGTTGCCCGCCCGGATCAGGGTCTCACTGAAGCTTTCTTT. It translates to CSVARPDQGLTEAFF.

J is TRBJ2-5 and V is TRBV12-3 or TRBV12-4, with TRBD2 matching 9 bases. The junction had 11 bases not matched to a gene; V was cut back by 7 bases and J by 2 bases. The CDR3 has 16 amino acids. The DNA for the CDR3 is TGTGCCAGCACCCCCGTTGGAGCGGGGGGTCAAGAGACCCAGTACTTC. This codes for CASTPVGAGGQETQYF.

The V and J genes are TRBV25-1 and TRBJ1-4; D perhaps matches TRBD1 (5 bases). Trimming removed 4 bases from V and 6 bases from J, with 15 bases in between. This CDR3 has 15 residues. In germline, CDR1 is MGHDK, CDR2 SYGVNS. The CDR3 DNA follows: TGTGCCAGCAGTGGGGGCGGGCAGGGAGATGAAAAACTGTTTTTT. Its protein product is CASSGGGQGDEKLFF.

This clonotype occurred a few times. J is TRBJ2-7 and V is TRBV27; either TRBD1 or TRBD2 may supply D (5 bases each). V gave up 2 bases and J gave up 2 bases, with 13 bases separating them. Germline CDR1 is MNHEY and CDR2 is SMNVEV (reference sequence). This CDR3 is 15 amino acids long. The CDR3 DNA reads TGTGCCAGCAGTTTACAGGGAGCTTCCGCCTACGAGCAGTACTTC. It specifies CASSLQGASAYEQYF.

This clonotype has only a few counts. The CDR3 DNA is TGTGCCAGCAGTCCAGCGGGACAGTTAAATGAGCAGTTCTTC. It encodes CASSPAGQLNEQFF. This chain connects TRBV12-3 or TRBV12-4 to TRBJ2-1; either TRBD1 or TRBD2 may supply D (7 bases each). V was shortened by 5 bases and J by 7 bases, with 15 bases between the two germline ends. CDR3 length: 14 residues.

This chain joins TRBV4-1 and TRBJ1-1, with unresolved D. The V gene's germline CDR1 is MGHRA and CDR2 YSYEKL. Trimming pared 4 bases from V and 4 bases from J, leaving 13 bases between. The CDR3 length is 14 residues. CDR3 loop: CASSLAQEGTEAFF. The CDR3 nucleotides read TGCGCCAGCAGCCTGGCCCAGGAGGGCACTGAAGCTTTCTTT.

This clonotype occurred a few times. V usage is TRBV29-1 and J usage is TRBJ1-1, with TRBD1 matching over 7 bases. J lost 0 bases, V lost 3 bases, and 1 base had no gene match. Per the germline V gene, CDR1 is SQVTM and CDR2 is ANQGSEA. The CDR3 runs to 13 residues. DNA of the CDR3: TGCAGCGTTGAGGGACAGATGAACACTGAAGCTTTCTTT. It encodes CSVEGQMNTEAFF.

The chain employs TRBV20-1 and TRBJ2-3; TRBD2 might be the D (5 bases). The CDR3 is made up of 15 amino acids. Germline CDR1 is DFQATT and CDR2 is SNEGSKA (reference sequence). Between the trimmed V and J ends, which lost 0 bases and 1 base, there was a span of 11 bases. The CDR3, as DNA: TGCAGTGCTAGAGACGCGGCGGGCGGCACAGATACGCAGTATTTT. It codes for CSARDAAGGTDTQYF.

The rearrangement links TRBV25-1 to TRBJ2-7, with D hard to call. Trimming took 1 base from V and 2 from J, leaving 9 bases between them. This CDR3 comprises 14 residues. Germline CDR1 and CDR2: MGHDK and SYGVNS. CDR3 nucleotides: TGTGCCAGCAGTGAATTAAGGCATCCCTACGAGCAGTACTTC. Encoded protein: CASSELRHPYEQYF.

The V gene is TRBV6-2 or TRBV6-3, the J gene TRBJ2-3, with D possibly being TRBD1 (5 bases). Germline V gene sequence: CDR1 MNHEY, CDR2 SVGEGT. The CDR3 loop spans 14 amino acids. Between the trimmed V and J ends, which lost 0 bases and 4 bases, there was a span of 8 bases. The CDR3 reads CASSYSGVADTQYF. Written as DNA, the CDR3 is TGTGCCAGCAGTTACTCAGGGGTTGCAGATACGCAGTATTTT.

The chain recombines TRBV6-1 with TRBJ1-5; TRBD1 matches at 10 bases. The CDR3 is made up of 13 amino acids. Germline V lookup: CDR1 MNHNS, CDR2 SASEGT. Germline trimming cut 9 bases from V and 6 bases from J; bases unmatched to any gene: 5. CDR3 sequence: CASKDRGSQPQHF. The CDR3 DNA reads as TGTGCCAGTAAGGACAGGGGGTCTCAGCCCCAGCATTTT.

Concerning this clonotype: A read error may be the cause here, since a much bigger clone is one base away. The V and J genes are TRBV10-3 and TRBJ2-4; the match to TRBD1 covers 7 bases. Trimming at V came to 9 bases and at J to 13 bases, leaving 15 bases not matched to a gene. Germline assignment: CDR1 ENHRY and CDR2 SYGVKD. The CDR3 sequence is 13 residues long. The CDR3 region is CAMGDSTSYGQYF. The CDR3, as DNA: TGTGCCATGGGGGACAGTACTTCCTACGGGCAGTACTTC.

This clonotype showed up just a few times. The chain uses TRBV5-1 and TRBJ2-5, with 9 bases fitting TRBD2. Germline CDR1 reads SGHRS; CDR2 reads YFSETQ. The CDR3 is 16 residues long. The V segment lost 1 base and the J segment 2 bases; nucleotides outside the gene matches: 6. This CDR3 reads CASSLLLAGRQETQYF. CDR3 nucleotides: TGCGCCAGCAGCTTGTTGCTAGCGGGGAGACAAGAGACCCAGTACTTC.

CDR3 nucleotide sequence: TGCAGTGCCCCCATGGGGACAGGCCGAGGGGGGACCCAGCATTTT. Protein: CSAPMGTGRGGTQHF. The chain uses TRBV20-1 and TRBJ1-5; 8 bases align to TRBD1. The V gene's germline CDR1 is DFQATT and CDR2 SNEGSKA (reference sequence). There are 15 residues in the CDR3. V shed 6 bases, J shed 11 bases, and the junction held 18 bases outside the gene matches.

The CDR3 region is CATSDWGRGIYNEQFF. The DNA of the CDR3 is TGTGCCACCAGTGATTGGGGCAGGGGAATTTACAATGAGCAGTTCTTC. This chain links TRBV24-1 with TRBJ2-1, with a possible D match to TRBD1 (6 bases). The germline V gene has CDR1 KGHDR and CDR2 SFDVKD. With 2 bases removed from V and 4 bases from J, the gap between germline ends came to 14 bases. This CDR3 has 16 residues.

This clonotype was picked up a small number of times. The chain joins TRBV7-2 to TRBJ1-5; TRBD1 matches at 8 bases. Trimming cost V 1 base and J 6 bases; bases outside gene matches: 8. From germline, CDR1 is SGHTA and CDR2 FQGNSA. This CDR3 contains 16 residues. CDR3 nucleotide sequence: TGTGCCAGCAGCTTAGGAACAGGGGGTAACAGTCAGCCCCAGCATTTT. Protein product: CASSLGTGGNSQPQHF.

V and J are TRBV6-5 and TRBJ2-2, with TRBD2 matching 16 bases. This CDR3 contains 18 residues. CDR1 MNHEY and CDR2 SVGAGI come from the germline V gene. Trimming cost V 1 base and J 6 bases; bases outside gene matches: 5. The CDR3 nucleotides are TGTGCCAGCAGTTACTTGGGACTAGCGGGGGGGCTGGCCGGGGAGCTGTTTTTT. It codes for CASSYLGLAGGLAGELFF.

The DNA for the CDR3 is TGTGCCAGCAACTTCCCTCTTCCGGGACTAGCGCGAGCTGGGGCCAACGTCCTGACTTTC. Its protein is CASNFPLPGLARAGANVLTF. The V and J genes are TRBV11-3 and TRBJ2-6; 10 bases are shared with TRBD2. Germline-derived CDR1 and CDR2 are SGHNT and YENEEA. The V gene end was trimmed by 7 bases and the J gene end by 2 bases; junction bases not matched to a gene: 17. The CDR3 totals 20 residues.

This chain connects TRBV7-9 to TRBJ1-2; D is possibly TRBD1 (5 bases). Germline V gene sequence: CDR1 SEHNR, CDR2 FQNEAQ (reference sequence). This CDR3 comprises 12 residues. V lost 9 bases and J 7 bases, leaving 15 bases between the germline ends. CDR3 sequence reads: CASIRDDSGYTF. The DNA for the CDR3 is TGTGCCAGTATTCGGGACGATAGTGGCTACACCTTC. Full variable domain (rest looked up from reference TRBV7-9 and TRBJ1-2): DTGVSQNPRHKITKRGQNVTFRCDPISEHNRLYWYRQTLGQGPEFLTYFQNEAQLEKSRLLSDRFSAERPKGSFSTLEIQRTEQGDSAMYLCASIRDDSGYTFGSGTRLTVV.

In regard to this clonotype: A much larger clone lies a single base off, so this may be a read error. This rearrangement joins TRBV7-9 to TRBJ2-7; no definite D call. V was cut by 2 bases and J by 8 bases, with 10 bases left in between. CDR3 length: 12 amino acids. The germline V gene encodes CDR1 SEHNR and CDR2 FQNEAQ (reference sequence). CDR3 DNA sequence: TGTGCCAGCAGCTTATCAGGCTGTCAGCAGTACTTC. This encodes CASSLSGCQQYF.

DNA of the CDR3: TGTGCCAGCAGCCAAGCTGAGTCGGGTTTCTCCTACGAGCAGTACTTC. It yields the protein CASSQAESGFSYEQYF. The chain links TRBV4-2 to TRBJ2-7; D gene ambiguous. Trimming shortened V by 1 base and J by 0 bases, and 13 bases separated the two germline ends. Germline values: CDR1 LGHNA, CDR2 YNFKEQ. This CDR3 is 16 amino acids long.

There are a few counts of this clonotype. A read error may produce the germline difference seen at one junction end. The CDR3 bases are TGTACCAGCAGCCAAATGTCAGGCTACGAGCAGTACTTC. Its translation: CTSSQMSGYEQYF. V usage is TRBV3-1 and J usage is TRBJ2-7; no clear D. CDR3 length: 13 amino acids. Germline-derived CDR1 and CDR2 are LGHDT and YNNKEL (reference sequence).

The chain has TRBV2 and TRBJ2-3, with 8 nucleotides matching TRBD2. Germline V gives CDR1 SNHLY, CDR2 FYNNEI. There are 13 residues in the CDR3. The CDR3 DNA reads as TGTACTACGGGGGGGGGTCACACAGATACGCAGTATTTT. Amino acids: CTTGGGHTDTQYF.

In its sample, this clonotype was seen a few times. This chain uses TRBV6-2 or TRBV6-3 with TRBJ1-2; D gene unclear. CDR3 size: 15 residues. V was cut by 2 bases and J by 4 bases, with 14 bases left in between. The germline V gene has CDR1 MNHEY and CDR2 SVGEGT. The CDR3 region has the DNA TGTGCCAGCAGTTACATCGGGAAAGGGTCCTATGGCTACACCTTC. It specifies CASSYIGKGSYGYTF.